This TCR beta chain emerged from a study of T cells expressing NK-cell markers. Study-wide background: Repertoires of TCR beta were obtained from T cells sorted as CD3+CD56+NKG2C+, CD3+CD56+NKG2C- and CD3+CD56-NKG2C+. The authors sequenced eight donors, of whom seven were HCMV-seropositive and one was seronegative.

Study observations and caveats: In about 6 donors, dominant CD3+CD56+NKG2C+ clonotypes ranked among the top 10 CD8+ clonotypes.

Turning to this clonotype: Its antigen is as yet unknown.

TCRdb re-analyzed the 5' RACE reads; it lists each CDR3 protein once, without DNA. The repertoire shows some 150,000 distinct CDR3 sequences; the top ten hold around 10%. This sequence was found in a man between 18 and 35 years old in good health. Sequencing was performed on blood T cells: a sorted CD56 or NKG2C T cell subset, CD4+ or CD8+ T cells, or bulk PBMC T cells (not recorded which).

This CDR3 is CASTGLDPYNEQFF. The chain has TRBV5-1 and TRBJ2-1; no DNA is available, so the TRBD2 call from TCRdb remains unchecked. The CDR3 covers 14 residues. The germline gives CDR1 SGHRS, CDR2 YFSETQ. Full variable domain (missing parts from reference TRBV5-1 and TRBJ2-1): KAGVTQTPRYLIKTRGQQVTLSCSPISGHRSVSWYQQTPGQGLQFLFEYFSETQRNKGNFPGRFSGRQFSNSRSEMNVSTLELGDSALYLCASTGLDPYNEQFFGPGTRLTVL.